Sequencing of this TCR beta chain was carried out in a study of blood T cell repertoires in COVID-19. Whole-study context: Material from acute and convalescent COVID-19 was sourced from the United States, Italy and Spain. PBMCs, B-cell-depleted T cells, or T cells were the source of the cDNA or gDNA that made up the material.

In the original workflow: Amplification with reference gene primers provided the estimates of nucleated cell counts. The repertoire was sequenced with immunoSEQ multiplex PCR; TCRdb's copy has only in-frame clones and lacks some. V, J and clone size are taken as reported in that table, and D and trimming were inferred from the DNA itself. The table lists fewer than 350,000 clones, 70% to 90% of them singletons. This clone showed up just once. The sequenced sample consisted of peripheral blood. This sequence was found in a young man with active or convalescent COVID-19.

CDR3 region: CASSNRQGGYGYTF. CDR3 nucleotide sequence: TGCGCCAGCAGTAATAGACAGGGAGGCTATGGCTACACCTTC. J is TRBJ1-2 and V is TRBV5-1; TRBD1 matches 7 bases. Germline V gene sequence: CDR1 SGHRS, CDR2 YFSETQ. The CDR3 has 14 amino acids. The V and J ends lost 5 bases and 4 bases, in that order; junction bases with no gene match: 8.